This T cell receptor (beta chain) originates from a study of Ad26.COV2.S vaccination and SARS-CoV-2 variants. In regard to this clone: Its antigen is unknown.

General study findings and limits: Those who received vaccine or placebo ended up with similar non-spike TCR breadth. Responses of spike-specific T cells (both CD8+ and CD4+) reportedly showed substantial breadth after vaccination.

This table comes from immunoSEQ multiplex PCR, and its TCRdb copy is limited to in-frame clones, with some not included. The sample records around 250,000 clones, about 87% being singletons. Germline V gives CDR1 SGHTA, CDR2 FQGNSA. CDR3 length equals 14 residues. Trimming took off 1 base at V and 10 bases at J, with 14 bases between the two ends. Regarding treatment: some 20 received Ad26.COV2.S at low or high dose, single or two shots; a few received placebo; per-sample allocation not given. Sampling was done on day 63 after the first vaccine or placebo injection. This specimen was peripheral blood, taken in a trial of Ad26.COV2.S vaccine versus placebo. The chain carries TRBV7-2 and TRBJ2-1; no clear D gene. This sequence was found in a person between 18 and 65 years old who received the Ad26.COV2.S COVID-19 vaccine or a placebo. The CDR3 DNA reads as TGTGCCAGCAGCTTAGTCGGTAAATCCAGGGAGCAGTTCTTC. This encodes CASSLVGKSREQFF.